This T cell receptor (beta chain) was sequenced during a study of T cells in Graves' hyperthyroidism and ophthalmopathy (dated by TCRdb to the late 2010s). Context from the whole study: Peripheral blood samples were taken at initial diagnosis, before any treatment was given. An independent validation cohort of fewer than 20 hyperthyroidism patients and 17 patients who later progressed to ophthalmopathy tested prospective prediction of ophthalmopathy. The paper reports TCR Vbeta CDR3 sequencing of approximately 140 peripheral blood samples: some 44 ophthalmopathy, fewer than 85 hyperthyroidism and about 17 progressor patients. After blood sampling, hyperthyroidism patients were treated with methimazole at a starting dose of 30 mg daily, and ophthalmopathy patients were treated with high-dose intravenous methylprednisolone. To identify distinguishing TCR V-J signatures, a discovery cohort of about 100 patients was used, comprising roughly 45 with Graves' ophthalmopathy and approximately 58 with stable Graves' hyperthyroidism. The 100 discovery patients were randomly split 7:3 into training and test sets. The study also compared thyroid tissue and blood T-cell repertoires from a handful of Graves' hyperthyroidism patients. On the study overall, not on this receptor specifically: In validation, progression to ophthalmopathy was predicted by the model with 65% to 71% sensitivity and roughly 76% specificity, a median of approximately 6.5 months before onset. Most expanded thyroid clonotypes (frequency above 0.001) were also detected in blood, a finding suggesting that blood repertoires may reflect thyroid immune responses. A model built on a 13 V-J signature distinguished ophthalmopathy from stable hyperthyroidism, reaching 85% to 90% sensitivity and about 81% specificity in cross-validation and 80%/75% in testing. Sample size was not statistically predetermined, and blinding of investigators to group allocation was not performed.

This clonotype was seen repeatedly, ten times or more. Its binding antigen is unknown. Per-nucleotide qualities are absent, and no much larger clonotype sits a single base away. The junction carries 13 bases between V and J, which are trimmed by 0 bases and 4 bases respectively. Reading the germline V gene (reference sequence) gives CDR1 LGHDT and CDR2 YNNKEL. Spanning cysteine to phenylalanine, the CDR3 consists of 16 amino acids. Of all the DNA, just the CDR3 is kept, 48 bases in frame from base 1. Ophthalmopathy patients had moderately to severely active disease, Clinical Activity Score of at least 3, NOSPECS grade of at least 4, and duration under 3 months. Exclusion was applied to patients with uncontrolled infections, other autoimmune diseases, pregnancy or lactation. Diagnoses relied on clinical symptoms, serum thyroxine and TRAb, thyroid ultrasound and orbital computed tomography. PBMCs were separated from roughly 9.3 ml of fresh peripheral blood using Ficoll-Paque density gradient centrifugation. Trizol reagent was used to extract total RNA, and RNA quality was then checked on an Agilent 2100 Bioanalyzer.

The TCR beta CDR3 regions were amplified from RNA transcripts. For the first round of RT-PCR on the TCR CDR3, the HTBI primer set was used together with the Qiagen OneStep RT-PCR kit. A second multiplex PCR round built the libraries, followed by size selection and purification. The libraries were sequenced on an Illumina HiSeq2000 using paired-end 100 bp reads. In the original analysis: SOAPnuke was used to process the raw data, with reads discarded if the reads contained adapters or uncalled bases, had a mean Phred below 15, or lacked an exact constant-primer or identifier match. High-quality paired reads were merged using COPE v1.2.5, and each unique nucleotide sequence was defined as a clonotype. Clonotypes were aligned to IMGT TRBV, TRBD and TRBJ reference segments using MiTCR v1.1. Analysis was restricted to V-J combinations with a frequency above 0.0001, which covered roughly 99% of repertoires. A TCS score was defined as the ratio between F50 (clonal expansion) and ExV (chaos), using BLOSUM62-based TCRdist between CDR3 peptides within each V-J. Welch's t-statistics and random forest reduced several hundred V-J features to 13, which were used in a naive Bayes classifier (R e1071). The raw public reads went through TCRdb reprocessing: fastp at Q25, MiXCR clone calling, in-frame beta chains kept. Every CDR3 protein is listed once, alongside the most common genes and DNA of its rows. The V and J calls and clone size are TCRdb's, not the authors'. Present in this sample are a few hundred thousand distinct CDR3 sequences, roughly an eighth of which were seen just once. Jointly, the top ten make up about 37% of the sample.

The chain is encoded by TRBV3-1 joined to TRBJ2-1; D gene: possibly TRBD2, on 6 matching bases. The TCR originated in a woman aged 40 to 49 with Graves' ophthalmopathy. The specimen was blood. At the DNA level, the sequence is TGTGCCAGCAGCCAAGAAAGGAGGGTAACTTACAATGAGCAGTTCTTC. Protein translation: CASSQERRVTYNEQFF.